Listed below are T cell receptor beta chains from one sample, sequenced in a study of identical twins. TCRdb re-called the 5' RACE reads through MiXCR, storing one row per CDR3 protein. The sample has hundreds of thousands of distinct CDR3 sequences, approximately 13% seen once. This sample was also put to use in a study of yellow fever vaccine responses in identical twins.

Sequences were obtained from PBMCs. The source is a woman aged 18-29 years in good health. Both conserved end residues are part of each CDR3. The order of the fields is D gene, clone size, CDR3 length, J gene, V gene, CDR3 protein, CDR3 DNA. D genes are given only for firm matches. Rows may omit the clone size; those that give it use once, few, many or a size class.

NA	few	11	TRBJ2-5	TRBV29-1	CSVNGQETQYF	TGCAGCGTTAACGGACAAGAGACCCAGTACTTC
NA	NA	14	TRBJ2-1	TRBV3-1	CASSQGQGSREQFF	TGTGCCAGCAGCCAAGGTCAGGGGTCCCGAGAGCAGTTCTTC
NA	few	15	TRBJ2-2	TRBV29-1	CSVGRGQPNTGELFF	TGCAGCGTGGGTAGGGGCCAGCCGAACACCGGGGAGCTGTTTTTT
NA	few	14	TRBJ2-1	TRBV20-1	CSAGWTGLDNEQFF	TGCAGTGCCGGATGGACGGGCCTAGACAATGAGCAGTTCTTC
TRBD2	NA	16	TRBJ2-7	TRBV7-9	CASSLATGLAMYEQYF	TGTGCCAGCAGCTTAGCGACAGGACTAGCCATGTACGAGCAGTACTTC
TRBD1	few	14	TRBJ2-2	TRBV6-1	CASIGQGMAGELFF	TGTGCCAGCATCGGACAGGGTATGGCCGGGGAGCTGTTTTTT
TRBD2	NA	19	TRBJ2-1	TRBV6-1	CASTPGEPASGRRFNEQFF	TGTGCCAGCACCCCAGGGGAGCCAGCTAGCGGGAGGAGGTTCAATGAGCAGTTCTTC
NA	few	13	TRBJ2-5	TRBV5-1	CASSRAIQETQYF	TGCGCCAGCAGCCGAGCCATCCAAGAGACCCAGTACTTC
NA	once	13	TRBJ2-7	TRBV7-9	CASSHGAGNEQYF	TGTGCCAGCAGCCACGGCGCGGGGAACGAGCAGTACTTC
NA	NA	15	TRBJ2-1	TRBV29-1	CSVEGSPGAYNEQFF	TGCAGCGTTGAAGGTAGCCCTGGAGCATACAATGAGCAGTTCTTC
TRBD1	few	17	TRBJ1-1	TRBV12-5	CASGLRLPTGETTEAFF	TGTGCTAGTGGTTTGAGACTCCCGACAGGGGAAACTACTGAAGCTTTCTTT
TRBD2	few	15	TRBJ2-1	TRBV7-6	CASSLPAGVSNEQFF	TGTGCCAGCAGCTTACCAGCGGGGGTTAGTAATGAGCAGTTCTTC
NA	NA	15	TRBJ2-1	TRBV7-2	CASSFSRASYNEQFF	TGTGCCAGCAGCTTCTCCCGGGCCTCCTACAATGAGCAGTTCTTC